Shown below are 10 T cell receptor beta chains from a single sample sequenced in a study of CD8 T cell repertoires and HIV-1 epitope variants (dated by TCRdb to about 2020). Library construction relied on the immunoSEQ multiplex PCR assay. Not all clones reach the TCRdb copy of this immuneACCESS table, which keeps in-frame sequences only. Checked studies attribute under half of the gap to unresolved V genes and leave the rest unexplained. Recorded for this sample are over 90,000 clones; roughly 77% of them occurred a single time. Around a quarter of the sample is taken by the ten largest. Specimen: uncultured baseline CD8+ T cells from peripheral blood mononuclear cells (PBMCs). Every receptor here comes from a male donor with HIV.

DNA of the CDR3: TGTGCCAGCAGCTTGAATACAGGGATTAGCAATCAGCCCCAGCATTTT. Its translation: CASSLNTGISNQPQHF. The chain employs TRBV5-6 and TRBJ1-5, with D tentatively TRBD1 (6 bases). Between the trimmed V and J ends, which lost 1 base and 0 bases, there was a span of 11 bases. The CDR3 has 16 residues. The germline V gene has CDR1 SGHDT and CDR2 YYEEEE.

For the CDR3, the DNA is TGTGCCAGCAGCCTTGGGGGGATCGAGGACAATGAGCAGTTCTTC. Encoded protein: CASSLGGIEDNEQFF. The chain has TRBV5-4 and TRBJ2-1, with D possibly being TRBD2 (6 bases). This CDR3 region has 15 residues. The V gene lost 4 bases and the J gene lost 5 bases, with 16 bases spanning the gap. Looked up from germline, CDR1 is SGHNT and CDR2 is YYREEE (reference sequence).

The sample holds a few counts of this clone. The J gene is TRBJ2-5, the V gene TRBV29-1; 10 bases are shared with TRBD2. Trimming took 6 bases from V and 3 from J; bases not matched to a gene: 4. Germline V gene lookup returns CDR1 SQVTM and CDR2 ANQGSEA. The CDR3 totals 13 residues. The CDR3 sequence: CSVALAGEETQYF. In DNA, the CDR3 is TGCAGCGTGGCCCTAGCGGGGGAAGAGACCCAGTACTTC.

The V gene is TRBV19, the J gene TRBJ2-1; unclear D gene. The V and J ends lost 2 bases and 5 bases respectively, with 10 bases between them. The CDR3 consists of 14 residues. Germline V lookup: CDR1 LNHDA, CDR2 SQIVND (reference sequence). The chain's CDR3 is CASSIRPLDNEQFF. The CDR3 DNA sequence: TGTGCCAGTAGTATAAGACCCCTGGACAATGAGCAGTTCTTC. Full variable domain (rest looked up from reference TRBV19 and TRBJ2-1): DGGITQSPKYLFRKEGQNVTLSCEQNLNHDAMYWYRQDPGQGLRLIYYSQIVNDFQKGDIAEGYSVSREKKESFPLTVTSAQKNPTAFYLCASSIRPLDNEQFFGPGTRLTVL.

The CDR3, as DNA: TGTGCCAGCAGCTTAGCCCAGGTATCAGGTAACGAGCAGTACTTC. Its protein is CASSLAQVSGNEQYF. This chain connects TRBV7-2 to TRBJ2-7, with no clear D. Germline assignment: CDR1 SGHTA and CDR2 FQGNSA. V was trimmed by 0 bases and J by 5 bases, leaving 14 bases between them. This CDR3 is built from 15 residues.

J is TRBJ2-1 and V is TRBV5-1, with 7 bases lining up with TRBD2. The CDR3 contains 15 residues. V was pared by 4 bases and J by 6 bases, with 10 bases of the junction left unmatched. Per the germline V gene, CDR1 is SGHRS and CDR2 is YFSETQ. As DNA, the CDR3 is TGCGCCAGCAGCCCCCGGGCTAGCGGAAGCAATGAGCAGTTCTTC. It encodes CASSPRASGSNEQFF. Full variable domain (remainder filled in from reference TRBV5-1 and TRBJ2-1): KAGVTQTPRYLIKTRGQQVTLSCSPISGHRSVSWYQQTPGQGLQFLFEYFSETQRNKGNFPGRFSGRQFSNSRSEMNVSTLELGDSALYLCASSPRASGSNEQFFGPGTRLTVL.

The rearrangement uses TRBV28 and TRBJ2-7; tentative D call: TRBD2 (6 bases). Germline CDR1 MDHEN, CDR2 SYDVKM. The CDR3 runs to 15 residues. V was shortened by 4 bases and J by 1 base, with 14 bases between the two germline ends. CDR3 sequence (DNA): TGTGCCAGCAGTTCTCCGGGACTGGAGTCCTACGAGCAGTACTTC. Translated: CASSSPGLESYEQYF.

The chain couples TRBV4-3 to TRBJ2-1; TRBD2 aligns across 10 bases. V shed 4 bases, J shed 8 bases, and the junction held 8 bases outside the gene matches. CDR1 and CDR2 (germline): LGHNA, YSLEER. The CDR3 totals 15 residues. Here the CDR3 reads CASSLEVAGGDEQFF. CDR3 nucleotide sequence: TGCGCCAGCAGCCTCGAGGTAGCGGGGGGAGATGAGCAGTTCTTC.

The chain employs TRBV7-9 and TRBJ2-5; D gene ambiguous. V lost 2 bases and J 3 bases, leaving 13 bases between the germline ends. The CDR3 extends over 15 amino acids. The germline V gene has CDR1 SEHNR and CDR2 FQNEAQ (reference sequence). Here the CDR3 reads CASSLTEIGKETQYF. The CDR3 DNA is TGTGCCAGCAGCTTAACGGAGATTGGGAAAGAGACCCAGTACTTC.

The chain is built from TRBV4-2 and TRBJ1-4; TRBD1 agrees at 9 bases. Germline trimming cut 0 bases from V and 15 bases from J; bases unmatched to any gene: 17. CDR3 length: 17 residues. Germline V lookup: CDR1 LGHNA, CDR2 YNFKEQ. CDR3 protein: CASSQDEFGDRVLGVFF. CDR3 bases: TGTGCCAGCAGCCAAGATGAGTTCGGGGACAGGGTCCTCGGAGTGTTTTTT.